This T cell receptor (beta chain) was sequenced in a study of blood T cells in healthy people across ages (dated by TCRdb to about 2015). Turning to the overall study: In model experiments, roughly one uniquely barcoded TCR beta cDNA molecule per two T cells was captured by template switching. Donors were grouped into four age groups: young (average approximately 15 years), middle-aged (39), aged (approximately 58) and long-lived (about 82). The study analyzed two additional independent replicas of 1 million unique cDNA reads from the same blood draw for two donors, one aged 18 to 30 and one aged 80 or older. Age-related changes in TCR beta repertoire diversity were measured in the study by deep sequencing normalized with unique cDNA molecular identifiers. To avoid experimental bias, donors of different ages were spread randomly across the sequencing lanes.

In this sample, this clonotype turned up a few times. This receptor's antigen is unknown. No base-level quality is on record; no much larger clone is a single base apart. Measured from the cysteine to the phenylalanine, the CDR3 is 13 residues long. The entry retains the CDR3 DNA only, 39 bases that are in frame from base 1. The germline ends are 9 bases apart after V is trimmed by 1 base and J by 8 bases. In the germline V gene, CDR1 corresponds to LGHNA and CDR2 to YNFKEQ. Library preparation was by 5' RACE. Reads for this sample came from an Illumina HiSeq 2500. A second PCR of about 6 to 12 cycles was run with a J-beta primer mix and a sample-barcoded 5' primer. A template-switch 5' adaptor carrying 12 random nucleotides introduced a unique molecular identifier onto each TCR beta cDNA molecule. At least 3 million CDR3-containing paired-end reads were obtained from each sample. First-strand cDNA was synthesized from all RNA with the Mint cDNA synthesis kit, primed by a TRBC-specific oligonucleotide. Following uracil-DNA glycosylase treatment, a first 18-cycle PCR with universal primers M1SS and BC2_uni_R was performed on all cDNA. Concerning the study's data processing: For normalization, 1 million high-quality reads, each with a distinct molecular identifier, were randomly selected from each sample. Reads with shared molecular identifiers were discarded instead of being binned into consensus sequences. MiTCR, with a Q25 quality threshold and the strictest error-elimination algorithm, was used for CDR3 identification, clonotype clustering and error correction. A nonparametric unseen species model with Euler transformation was used to estimate lower-bound total TCR beta diversity. TCRdb passed the public sequencing reads through fastp at Q25 and MiXCR, retaining productive beta sequences. Rows merge per CDR3 protein into single entries with the most common DNA and genes. The V and J calls reflect TCRdb's pipeline rather than the authors' work. This sample has more than 1.4 million distinct CDR3 sequences in its table, and 42% of those were observed once. Roughly 7.7% of the sample belongs to the ten largest clones.

The roughly 38 donors, aged roughly 6 to 95 years, were systemically healthy Caucasian individuals from Russia. Approximately 9.7 milliliters of peripheral blood were drawn from each donor into EDTA-treated Vacutainer tubes. PBMCs were isolated by Ficoll-Paque density-gradient centrifugation, with at least 6 million obtained per sample. Total RNA, at least 5 micrograms per sample, was extracted from PBMCs with Trizol reagent. Naive CD45RAhigh/CD27high T cell percentages were measured by flow cytometry on a PBMC aliquot from every donor. General findings and caveats noted by the study authors: As age increased, observed TCR beta diversity per million T cells dropped in a roughly linear way, and a significant reduction was already evident by age 40. Total diversity estimates from one million sequenced T cells were considered lower bounds and underestimates. Compared with the aged group, more naive CD4+ T cells, fewer expanded clones and increased TCR diversity were shown by the long-lived group, suggesting age selection. There was a strong correlation between observed TCR beta diversity and the percentage of naive T cells measured by flow cytometry. Donor CMV infection status was unknown, potentially confounding age-related changes in expanded clonotypes. Since profiling was done on bulk unsorted PBMCs, naive and antigen-experienced compartments could not be conclusively compared.

The sequence was collected from a woman aged 18-29 years in good health. The chain is encoded by TRBV4-2 joined to TRBJ2-1; TRBD2 is a weak D gene call, 5 bases matching. Material for sequencing was blood. The base sequence is TGTGCCAGCAGCCAAGCCCTGGGAGATGAGCAGTTCTTC. Its protein reads: CASSQALGDEQFF.